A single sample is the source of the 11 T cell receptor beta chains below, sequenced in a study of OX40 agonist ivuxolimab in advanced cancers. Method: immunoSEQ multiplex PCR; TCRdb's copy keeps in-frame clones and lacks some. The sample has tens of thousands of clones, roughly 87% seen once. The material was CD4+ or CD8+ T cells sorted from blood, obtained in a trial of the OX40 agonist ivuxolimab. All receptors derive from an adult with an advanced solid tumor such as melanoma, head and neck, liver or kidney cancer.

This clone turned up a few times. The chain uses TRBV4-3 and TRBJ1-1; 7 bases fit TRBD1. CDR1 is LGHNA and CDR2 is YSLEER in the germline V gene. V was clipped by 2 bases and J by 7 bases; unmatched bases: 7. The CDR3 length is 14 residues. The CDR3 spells CASSQLSGTDEAFF. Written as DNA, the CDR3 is TGCGCCAGCAGCCAACTTAGTGGGACAGATGAAGCTTTCTTT.

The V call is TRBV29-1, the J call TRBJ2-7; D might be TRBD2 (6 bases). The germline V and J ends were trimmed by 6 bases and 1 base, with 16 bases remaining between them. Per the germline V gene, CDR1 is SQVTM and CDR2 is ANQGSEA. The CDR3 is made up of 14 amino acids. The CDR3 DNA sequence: TGCAGCGTGAAGCGCGGGACGGGATCCTACGAGCAGTACTTC. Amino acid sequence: CSVKRGTGSYEQYF.

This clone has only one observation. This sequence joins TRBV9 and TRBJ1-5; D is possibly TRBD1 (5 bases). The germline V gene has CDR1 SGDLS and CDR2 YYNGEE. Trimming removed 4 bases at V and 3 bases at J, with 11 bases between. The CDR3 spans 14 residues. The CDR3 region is CASSQGGANQPQHF. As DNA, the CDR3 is TGTGCCAGCAGCCAGGGTGGTGCCAATCAGCCCCAGCATTTT.

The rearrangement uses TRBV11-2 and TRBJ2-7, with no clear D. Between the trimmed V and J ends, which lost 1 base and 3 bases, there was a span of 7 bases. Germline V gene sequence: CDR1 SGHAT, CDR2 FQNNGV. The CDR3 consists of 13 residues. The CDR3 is CASSLGRYYEQYV. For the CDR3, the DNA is TGTGCCAGCAGCTTAGGCAGATACTACGAGCAGTACGTC.

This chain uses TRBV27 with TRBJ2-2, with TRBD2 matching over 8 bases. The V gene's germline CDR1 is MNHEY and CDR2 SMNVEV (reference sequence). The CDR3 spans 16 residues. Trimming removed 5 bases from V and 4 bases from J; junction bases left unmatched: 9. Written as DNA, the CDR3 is TGTGCCAGCAGTGGAGCCAGCGGGGGCCCCACCGGGGAGCTGTTTTTT. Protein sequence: CASSGASGGPTGELFF.

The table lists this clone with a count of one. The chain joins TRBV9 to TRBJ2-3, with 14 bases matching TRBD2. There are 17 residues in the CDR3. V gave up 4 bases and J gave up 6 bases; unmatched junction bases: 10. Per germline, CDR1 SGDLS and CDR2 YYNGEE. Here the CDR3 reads CASSLPTSGGAMDTQYF. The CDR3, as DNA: TGTGCCAGCAGCTTACCGACTAGCGGGGGGGCCATGGATACGCAGTATTTT.

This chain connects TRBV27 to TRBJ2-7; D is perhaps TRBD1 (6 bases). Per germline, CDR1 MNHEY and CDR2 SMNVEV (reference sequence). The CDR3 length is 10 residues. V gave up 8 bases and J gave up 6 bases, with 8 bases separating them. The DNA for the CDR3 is TGTGCCAGCGGGGGCATCGAGCAGTACTTC. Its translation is CASGGIEQYF.

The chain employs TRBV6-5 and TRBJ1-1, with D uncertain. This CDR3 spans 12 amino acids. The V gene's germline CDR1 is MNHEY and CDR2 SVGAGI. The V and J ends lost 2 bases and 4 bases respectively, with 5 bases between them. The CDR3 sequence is CASSYGSTEAFF. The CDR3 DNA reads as TGTGCCAGCAGTTACGGTAGCACTGAAGCTTTCTTT.

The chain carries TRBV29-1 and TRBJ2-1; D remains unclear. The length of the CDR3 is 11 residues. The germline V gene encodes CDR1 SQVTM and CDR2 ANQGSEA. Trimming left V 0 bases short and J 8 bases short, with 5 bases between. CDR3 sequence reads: CSVEDPYEQFF. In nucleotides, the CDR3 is TGCAGCGTTGAAGATCCCTATGAGCAGTTCTTC.

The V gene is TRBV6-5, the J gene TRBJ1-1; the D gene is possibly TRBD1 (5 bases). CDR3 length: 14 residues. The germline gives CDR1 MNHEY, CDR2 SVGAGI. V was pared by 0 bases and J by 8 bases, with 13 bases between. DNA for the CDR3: TGTGCCAGCAGTTACTCAGGGCGGGGGACCGAAGCTTTCTTT. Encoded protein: CASSYSGRGTEAFF.

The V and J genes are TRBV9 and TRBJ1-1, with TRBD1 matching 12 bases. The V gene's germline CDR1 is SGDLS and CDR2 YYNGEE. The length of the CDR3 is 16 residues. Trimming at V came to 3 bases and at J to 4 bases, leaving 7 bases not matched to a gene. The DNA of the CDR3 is TGTGCCAGCAGCGCGGGGACAGGGGGCCGTGTCACTGAAGCTTTCTTT. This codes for CASSAGTGGRVTEAFF. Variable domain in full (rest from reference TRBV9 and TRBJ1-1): DSGVTQTPKHLITATGQRVTLRCSPRSGDLSVYWYQQSLDQGLQFLIQYYNGEERAKGNILERFSAQQFPDLHSELNLSSLELGDSALYFCASSAGTGGRVTEAFFGQGTRLTVV.